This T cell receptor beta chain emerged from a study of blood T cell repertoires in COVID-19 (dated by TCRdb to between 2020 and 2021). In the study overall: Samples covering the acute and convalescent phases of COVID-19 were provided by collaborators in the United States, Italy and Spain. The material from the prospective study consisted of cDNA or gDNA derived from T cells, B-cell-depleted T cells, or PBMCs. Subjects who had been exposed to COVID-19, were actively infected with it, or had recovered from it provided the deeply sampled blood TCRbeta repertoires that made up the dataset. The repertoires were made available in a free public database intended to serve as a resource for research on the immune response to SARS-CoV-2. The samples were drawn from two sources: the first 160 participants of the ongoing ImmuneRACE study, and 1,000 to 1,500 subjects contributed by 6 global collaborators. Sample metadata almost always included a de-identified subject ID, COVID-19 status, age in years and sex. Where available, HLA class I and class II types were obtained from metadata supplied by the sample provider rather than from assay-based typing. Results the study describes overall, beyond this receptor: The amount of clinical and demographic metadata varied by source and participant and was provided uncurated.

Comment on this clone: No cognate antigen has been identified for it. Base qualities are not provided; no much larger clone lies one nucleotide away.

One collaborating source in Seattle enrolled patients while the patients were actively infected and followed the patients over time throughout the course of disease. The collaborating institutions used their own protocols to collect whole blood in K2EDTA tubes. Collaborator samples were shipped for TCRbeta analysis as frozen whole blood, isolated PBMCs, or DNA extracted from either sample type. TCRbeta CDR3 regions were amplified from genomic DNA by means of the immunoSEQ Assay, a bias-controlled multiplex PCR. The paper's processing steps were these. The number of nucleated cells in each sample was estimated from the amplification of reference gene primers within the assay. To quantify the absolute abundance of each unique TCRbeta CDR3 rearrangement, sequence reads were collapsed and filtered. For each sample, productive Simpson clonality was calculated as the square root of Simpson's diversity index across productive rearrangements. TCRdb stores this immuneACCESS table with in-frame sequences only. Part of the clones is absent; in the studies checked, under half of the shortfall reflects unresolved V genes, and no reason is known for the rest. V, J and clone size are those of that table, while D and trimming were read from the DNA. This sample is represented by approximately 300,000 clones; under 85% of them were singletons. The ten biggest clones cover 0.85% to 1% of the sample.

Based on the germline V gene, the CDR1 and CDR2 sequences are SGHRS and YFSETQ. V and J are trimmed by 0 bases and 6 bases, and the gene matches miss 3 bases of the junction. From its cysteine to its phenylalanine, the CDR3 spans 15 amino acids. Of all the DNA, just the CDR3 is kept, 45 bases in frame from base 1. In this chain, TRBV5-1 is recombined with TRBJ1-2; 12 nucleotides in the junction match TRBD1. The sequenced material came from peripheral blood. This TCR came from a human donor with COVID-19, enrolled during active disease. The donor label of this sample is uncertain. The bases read TGCGCCAGCAGCTTGGCGGGACAGGGGGCGCATGGCTACACCTTC. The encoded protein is CASSLAGQGAHGYTF.